This TCR beta chain comes out of a study of blood T cell repertoires in COVID-19. For the study at large: Acute and convalescent COVID-19 samples came from the United States, Italy and Spain. T cells, B-cell-depleted T cells, or PBMCs provided the cDNA or gDNA that served as material.

The V and J ends lost 3 bases and 4 bases, in that order; junction bases with no gene match: 8. CDR1 and CDR2 from the germline V gene are KGHSH and LQKENI. This CDR3 contains 15 residues. As handled by the study authors: Amplification of reference gene primers was used by the study to estimate nucleated cell counts. Assay used: immunoSEQ multiplex PCR; TCRdb lists only in-frame clones, some missing. The V and J calls and clone size come from that table; D and trimming were worked out from the DNA. The sample lists 100,000 to 150,000 clones, less than 90% occurring once. The sequence derives from a man older than 75 with active or convalescent COVID-19. This rearrangement joins TRBV18 to TRBJ2-7; 8 positions agree with TRBD2. The sample comprised peripheral blood. Here the CDR3 reads CASSPAGTRGYEQYF. The CDR3 DNA sequence: TGTGCCAGCTCACCGGCCGGGACTAGGGGGTACGAGCAGTACTTC.